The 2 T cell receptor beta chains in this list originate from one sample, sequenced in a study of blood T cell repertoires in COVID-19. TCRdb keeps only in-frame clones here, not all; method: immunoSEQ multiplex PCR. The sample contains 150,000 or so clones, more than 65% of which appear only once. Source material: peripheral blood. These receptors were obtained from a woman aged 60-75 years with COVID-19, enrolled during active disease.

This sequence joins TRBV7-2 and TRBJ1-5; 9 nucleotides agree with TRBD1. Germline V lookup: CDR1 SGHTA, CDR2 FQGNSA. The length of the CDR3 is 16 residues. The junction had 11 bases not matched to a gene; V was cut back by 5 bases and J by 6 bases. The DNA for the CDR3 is TGTGCCAGCAGCGGAGATGGGACAGGGCTCCCTCAGCCCCAGCATTTT. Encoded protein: CASSGDGTGLPQPQHF.

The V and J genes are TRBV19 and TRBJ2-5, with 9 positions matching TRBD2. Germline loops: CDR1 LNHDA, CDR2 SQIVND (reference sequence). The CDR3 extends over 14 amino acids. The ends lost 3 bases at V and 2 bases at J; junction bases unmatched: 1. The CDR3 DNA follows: TGTGCCAGTAGTATTAGCGGGGGACAAGAGACCCAGTACTTC. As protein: CASSISGGQETQYF.